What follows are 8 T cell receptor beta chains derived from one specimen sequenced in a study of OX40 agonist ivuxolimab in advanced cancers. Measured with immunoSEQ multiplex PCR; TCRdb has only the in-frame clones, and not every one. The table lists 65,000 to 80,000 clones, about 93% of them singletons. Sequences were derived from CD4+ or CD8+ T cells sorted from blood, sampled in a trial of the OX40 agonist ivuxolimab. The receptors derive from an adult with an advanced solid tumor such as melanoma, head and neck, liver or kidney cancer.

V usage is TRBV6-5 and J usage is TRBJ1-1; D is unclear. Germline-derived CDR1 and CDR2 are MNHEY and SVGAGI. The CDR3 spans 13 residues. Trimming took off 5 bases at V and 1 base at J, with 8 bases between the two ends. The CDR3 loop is CASSLGPNTEAFF. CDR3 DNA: TGTGCCAGCAGTCTAGGGCCGAACACTGAAGCTTTCTTT.

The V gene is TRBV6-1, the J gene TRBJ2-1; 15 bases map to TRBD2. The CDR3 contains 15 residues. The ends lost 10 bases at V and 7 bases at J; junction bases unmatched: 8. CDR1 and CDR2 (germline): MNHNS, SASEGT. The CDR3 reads CATPGTSGRRNEQFF. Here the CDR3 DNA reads TGTGCCACCCCCGGGACTAGCGGGAGGAGGAATGAGCAGTTCTTC.

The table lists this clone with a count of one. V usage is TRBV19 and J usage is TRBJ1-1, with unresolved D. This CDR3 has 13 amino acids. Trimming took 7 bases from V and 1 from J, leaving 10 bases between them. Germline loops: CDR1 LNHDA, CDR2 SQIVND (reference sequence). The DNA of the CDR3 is TGTGCCAGTAACACCCGGGAGAACACTGAAGCTTTCTTT. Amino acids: CASNTRENTEAFF.

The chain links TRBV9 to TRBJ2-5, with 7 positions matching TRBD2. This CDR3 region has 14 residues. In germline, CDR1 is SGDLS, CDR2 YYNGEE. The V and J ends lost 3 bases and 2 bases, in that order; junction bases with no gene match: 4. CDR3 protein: CASSAWGGQETQYF. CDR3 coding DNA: TGTGCCAGCAGCGCATGGGGGGGACAAGAGACCCAGTACTTC.

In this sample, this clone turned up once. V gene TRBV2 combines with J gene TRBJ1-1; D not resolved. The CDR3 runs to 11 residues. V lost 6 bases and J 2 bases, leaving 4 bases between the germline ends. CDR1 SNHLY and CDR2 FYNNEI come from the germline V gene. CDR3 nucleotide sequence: TGTGCCAGCAGGGAAAACACTGAAGCTTTCTTT. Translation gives CASRENTEAFF.

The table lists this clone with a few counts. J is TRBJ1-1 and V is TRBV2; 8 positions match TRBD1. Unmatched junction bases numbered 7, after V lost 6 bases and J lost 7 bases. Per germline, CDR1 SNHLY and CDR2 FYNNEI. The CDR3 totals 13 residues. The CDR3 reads CASSGQGQIEAFF. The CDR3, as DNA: TGTGCCAGCAGCGGACAGGGACAAATTGAAGCTTTCTTT.

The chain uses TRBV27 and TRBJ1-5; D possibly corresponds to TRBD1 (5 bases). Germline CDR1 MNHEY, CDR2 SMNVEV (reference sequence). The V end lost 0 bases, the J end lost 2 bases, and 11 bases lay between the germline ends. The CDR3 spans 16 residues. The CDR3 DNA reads TGTGCCAGCAGTTTATCAGGGGAAGGGGGCAATCAGCCCCAGCATTTT. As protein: CASSLSGEGGNQPQHF.

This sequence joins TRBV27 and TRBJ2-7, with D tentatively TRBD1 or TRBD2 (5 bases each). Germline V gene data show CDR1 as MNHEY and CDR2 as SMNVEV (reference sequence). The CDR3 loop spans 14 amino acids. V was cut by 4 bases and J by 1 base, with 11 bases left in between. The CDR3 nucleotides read TGTGCCAGCAGTTATAGGGACGGTTCCTACGAGCAGTACTTC. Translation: CASSYRDGSYEQYF.